The rows below give T cell receptor beta chains drawn from one sample of a study of blood T cell repertoires in COVID-19. Assay: immunoSEQ multiplex PCR; the TCRdb copy retains only in-frame clones and omits some. This sample has approximately 190,000 clones; under 90% occur once, and the top ten carry about 20%. Sequenced sample: peripheral blood. The receptors were gathered from a human donor in a cohort sampled during active COVID-19. Both conserved end residues are trimmed from each CDR3. Size values are once, few and many counts, or a class for expanded clones, and some rows have none.

J | size | V | CDR3
TRBJ2-1 | once | TRBV19 | ASSQPPGTGGWLF
TRBJ2-1 | - | TRBV10-1 | ASSPGQGIRF
TRBJ2-7 | - | TRBV2 | ASSVLEEQY
TRBJ1-2 | - | TRBV28 | ASSTRAIYGYT
TRBJ1-1 | once | TRBV11-3 | ASKGDKNTEAF
TRBJ1-4 | - | TRBV7-9 | ASSSEGAGTNEKLF
TRBJ1-6 | once | TRBV3-1/TRBV3-2 | ASSQDRNNSPLH
TRBJ1-2 | - | TRBV7-9 | ASRMGLSNYGYT
TRBJ1-6 | - | TRBV27 | ASTSTGTGASPLH
TRBJ1-6 | - | TRBV3-1/TRBV3-2 | ASSQDFPSPLH
TRBJ2-2 | - | TRBV29-1 | SGYSTGELF
TRBJ1-2 | - | TRBV14 | ASSQGQGQVARVT
TRBJ1-4 | - | TRBV18 | ASSLSGTGVNEKLF
TRBJ1-1 | - | TRBV10-3 | AIIPDRGSNTEAF
TRBJ1-5 | - | TRBV7-9 | ASSSGTGANQPQH